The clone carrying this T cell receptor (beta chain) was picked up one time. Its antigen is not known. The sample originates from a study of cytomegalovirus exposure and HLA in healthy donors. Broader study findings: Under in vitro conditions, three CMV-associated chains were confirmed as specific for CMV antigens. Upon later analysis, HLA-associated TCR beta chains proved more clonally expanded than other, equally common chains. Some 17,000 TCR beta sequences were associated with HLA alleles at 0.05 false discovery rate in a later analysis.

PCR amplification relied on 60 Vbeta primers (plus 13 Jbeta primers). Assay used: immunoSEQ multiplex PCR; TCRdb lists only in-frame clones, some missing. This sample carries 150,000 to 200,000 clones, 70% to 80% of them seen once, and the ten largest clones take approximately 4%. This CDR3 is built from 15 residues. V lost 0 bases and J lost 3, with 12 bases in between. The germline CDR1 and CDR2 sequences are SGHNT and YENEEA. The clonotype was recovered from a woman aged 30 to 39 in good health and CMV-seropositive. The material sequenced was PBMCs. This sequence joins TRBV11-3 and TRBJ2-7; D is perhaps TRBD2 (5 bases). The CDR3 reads CASSLDERIYYEQYF. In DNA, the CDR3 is TGTGCCAGCAGCTTAGATGAGCGGATTTACTACGAGCAGTACTTC.